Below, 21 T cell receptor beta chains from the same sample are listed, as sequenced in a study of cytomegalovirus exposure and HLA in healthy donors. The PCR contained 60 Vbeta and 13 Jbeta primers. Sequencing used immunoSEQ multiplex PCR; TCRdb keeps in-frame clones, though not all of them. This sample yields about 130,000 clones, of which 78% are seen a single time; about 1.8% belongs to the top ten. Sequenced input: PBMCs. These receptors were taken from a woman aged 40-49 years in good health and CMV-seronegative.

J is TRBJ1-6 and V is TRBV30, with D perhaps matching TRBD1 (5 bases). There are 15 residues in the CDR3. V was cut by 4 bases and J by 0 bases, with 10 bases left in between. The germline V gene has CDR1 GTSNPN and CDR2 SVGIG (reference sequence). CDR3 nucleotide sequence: TGTGCCTGGACCCAAGACAGCTCCTATAATTCACCCCTCCACTTT. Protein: CAWTQDSSYNSPLHF.

CDR3 nucleotides: TGTGCCAGTAGTATGAGGTCAGCTGGGGCCAACGTCCTGACTTTC. Protein: CASSMRSAGANVLTF. V gene TRBV19 combines with J gene TRBJ2-6; no definite D call. Per the germline V gene, CDR1 is LNHDA and CDR2 is SQIVND (reference sequence). This CDR3 region has 15 residues. V shed 3 bases and J shed 2 bases, with 8 bases lying between them.

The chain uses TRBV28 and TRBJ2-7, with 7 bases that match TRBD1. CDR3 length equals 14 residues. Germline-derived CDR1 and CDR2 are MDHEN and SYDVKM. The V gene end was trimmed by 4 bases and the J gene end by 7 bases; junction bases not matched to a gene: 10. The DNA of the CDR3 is TGTGCCAGCAGTTCAGGACAGGACCCTGAGGAGCAGTACTTC. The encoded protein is CASSSGQDPEEQYF.

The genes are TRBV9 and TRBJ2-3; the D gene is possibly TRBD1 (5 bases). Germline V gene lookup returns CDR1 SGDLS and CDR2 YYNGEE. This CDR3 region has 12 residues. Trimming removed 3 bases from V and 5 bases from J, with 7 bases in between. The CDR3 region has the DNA TGTGCCAGCAGCGGGGGCGAAGATACGCAGTATTTT. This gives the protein CASSGGEDTQYF.

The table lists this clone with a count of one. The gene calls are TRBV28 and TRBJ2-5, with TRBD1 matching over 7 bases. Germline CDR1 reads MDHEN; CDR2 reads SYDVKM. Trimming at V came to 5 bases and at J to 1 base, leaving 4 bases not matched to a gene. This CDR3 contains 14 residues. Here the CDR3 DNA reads TGTGCCAGCAGTGTGGGACAGACCCAAGAGACCCAGTACTTC. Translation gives CASSVGQTQETQYF.

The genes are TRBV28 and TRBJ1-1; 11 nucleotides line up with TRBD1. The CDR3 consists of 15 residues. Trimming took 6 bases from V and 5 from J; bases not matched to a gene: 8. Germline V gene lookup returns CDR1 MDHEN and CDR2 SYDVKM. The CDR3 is CASSSGTGGRTEAFF. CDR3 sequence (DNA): TGTGCCAGCAGCAGCGGGACAGGGGGTAGGACTGAAGCTTTCTTT.

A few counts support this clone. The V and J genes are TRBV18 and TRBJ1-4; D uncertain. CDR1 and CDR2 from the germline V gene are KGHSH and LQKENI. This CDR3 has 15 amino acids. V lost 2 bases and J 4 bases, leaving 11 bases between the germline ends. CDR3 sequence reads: CASSPGAADNEKLFF. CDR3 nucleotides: TGTGCCAGCTCACCAGGAGCAGCAGATAATGAAAAACTGTTTTTT.

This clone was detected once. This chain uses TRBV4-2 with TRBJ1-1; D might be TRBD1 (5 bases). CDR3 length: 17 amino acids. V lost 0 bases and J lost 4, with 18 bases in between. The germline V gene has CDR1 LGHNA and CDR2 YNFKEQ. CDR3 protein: CASSQDWGEGAGTEAFF. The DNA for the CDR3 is TGTGCCAGCAGCCAAGATTGGGGGGAGGGCGCGGGCACTGAAGCTTTCTTT.

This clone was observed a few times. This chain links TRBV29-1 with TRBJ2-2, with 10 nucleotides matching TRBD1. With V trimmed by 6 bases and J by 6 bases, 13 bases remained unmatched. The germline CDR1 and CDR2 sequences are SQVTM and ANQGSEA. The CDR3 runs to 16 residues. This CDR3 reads CSVAQGTGAGAGELFF. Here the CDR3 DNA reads TGCAGCGTGGCCCAAGGGACAGGGGCGGGCGCCGGGGAGCTGTTTTTT.

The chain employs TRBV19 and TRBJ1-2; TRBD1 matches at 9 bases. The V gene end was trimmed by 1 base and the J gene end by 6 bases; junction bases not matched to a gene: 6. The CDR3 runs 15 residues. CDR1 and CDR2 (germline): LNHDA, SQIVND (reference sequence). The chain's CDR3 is CASSIGARTGDGYTF. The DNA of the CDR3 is TGTGCCAGTAGTATAGGAGCCCGGACAGGGGATGGCTACACCTTC. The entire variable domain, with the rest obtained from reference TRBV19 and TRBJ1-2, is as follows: DGGITQSPKYLFRKEGQNVTLSCEQNLNHDAMYWYRQDPGQGLRLIYYSQIVNDFQKGDIAEGYSVSREKKESFPLTVTSAQKNPTAFYLCASSIGARTGDGYTFGSGTRLTVV.

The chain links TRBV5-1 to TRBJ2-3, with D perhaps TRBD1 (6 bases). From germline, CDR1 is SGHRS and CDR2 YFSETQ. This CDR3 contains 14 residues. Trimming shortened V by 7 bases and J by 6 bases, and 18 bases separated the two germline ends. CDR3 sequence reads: CASSKTQGTDTQYF. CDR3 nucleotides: TGCGCCAGCTCCAAGACACAGGGAACGGATACGCAGTATTTT.

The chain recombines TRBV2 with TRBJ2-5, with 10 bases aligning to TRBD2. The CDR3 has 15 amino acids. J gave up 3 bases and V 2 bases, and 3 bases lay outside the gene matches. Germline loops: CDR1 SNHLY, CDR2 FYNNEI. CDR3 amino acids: CASSESGGAEETQYF. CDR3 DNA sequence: TGTGCCAGCAGTGAAAGCGGGGGGGCTGAAGAGACCCAGTACTTC.

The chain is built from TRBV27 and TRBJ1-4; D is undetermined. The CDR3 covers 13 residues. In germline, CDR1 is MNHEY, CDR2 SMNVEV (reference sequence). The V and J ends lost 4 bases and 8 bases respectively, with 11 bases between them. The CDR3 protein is CASSSALEEKLFF. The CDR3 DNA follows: TGTGCCAGCAGTTCGGCCCTAGAAGAAAAACTGTTTTTT.

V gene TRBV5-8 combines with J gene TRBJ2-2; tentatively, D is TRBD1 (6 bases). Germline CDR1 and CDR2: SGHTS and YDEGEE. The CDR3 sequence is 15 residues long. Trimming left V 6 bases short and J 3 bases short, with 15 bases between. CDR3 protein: CASTDLNRDTGELFF. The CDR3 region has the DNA TGTGCCAGCACAGACCTGAACAGGGACACCGGGGAGCTGTTTTTT.

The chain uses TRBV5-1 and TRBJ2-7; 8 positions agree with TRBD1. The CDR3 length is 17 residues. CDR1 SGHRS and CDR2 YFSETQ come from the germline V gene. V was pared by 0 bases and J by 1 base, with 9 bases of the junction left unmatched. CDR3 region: CASSLGHPTGASYEQYF. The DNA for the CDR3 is TGCGCCAGCAGCTTGGGGCACCCGACAGGGGCTTCCTACGAGCAGTACTTC. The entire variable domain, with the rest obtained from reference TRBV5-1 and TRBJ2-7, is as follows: KAGVTQTPRYLIKTRGQQVTLSCSPISGHRSVSWYQQTPGQGLQFLFEYFSETQRNKGNFPGRFSGRQFSNSRSEMNVSTLELGDSALYLCASSLGHPTGASYEQYFGPGTRLTVT.

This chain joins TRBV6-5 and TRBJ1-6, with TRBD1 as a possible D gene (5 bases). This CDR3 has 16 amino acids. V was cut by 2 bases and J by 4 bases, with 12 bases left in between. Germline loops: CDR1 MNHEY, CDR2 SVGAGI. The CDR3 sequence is CASSYDGAPYNSPLHF. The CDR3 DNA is TGTGCCAGCAGTTACGATGGGGCTCCATATAATTCACCCCTCCACTTT.

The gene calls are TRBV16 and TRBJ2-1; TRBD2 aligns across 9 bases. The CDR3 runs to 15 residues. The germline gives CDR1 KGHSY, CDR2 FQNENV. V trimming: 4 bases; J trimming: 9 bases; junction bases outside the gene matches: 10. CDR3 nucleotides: TGTGCCAGCAGCCTTAGCGGGGGCCTAGGAGGTGAGCAGTTCTTC. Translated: CASSLSGGLGGEQFF.

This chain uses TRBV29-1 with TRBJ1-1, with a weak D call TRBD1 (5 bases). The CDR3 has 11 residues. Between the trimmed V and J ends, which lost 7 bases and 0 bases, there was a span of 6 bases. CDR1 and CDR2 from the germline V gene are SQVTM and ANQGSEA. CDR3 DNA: TGCAGCGGACAGCTGAACACTGAAGCTTTCTTT. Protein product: CSGQLNTEAFF.

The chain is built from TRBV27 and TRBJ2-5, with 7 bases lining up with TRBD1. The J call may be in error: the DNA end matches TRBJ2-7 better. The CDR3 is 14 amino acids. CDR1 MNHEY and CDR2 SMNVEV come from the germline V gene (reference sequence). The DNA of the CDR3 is TGTGCCAGCAGATTAGGGGGCCCGCTCTACGAGCAGTACTTC. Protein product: CASRLGGPLYEQYF.

In DNA, the CDR3 is TGTGCCGGAAAAAGGGGTATCAACACCGGGGAGCTGTTTTTT. Its translation: CAGKRGINTGELFF. The chain recombines TRBV7-9 with TRBJ2-2, with D tentatively TRBD1 (5 bases). The CDR3 extends over 14 amino acids. V gave up 11 bases and J gave up 2 bases, with 15 bases separating them. The germline V gene has CDR1 SEHNR and CDR2 FQNEAQ (reference sequence).

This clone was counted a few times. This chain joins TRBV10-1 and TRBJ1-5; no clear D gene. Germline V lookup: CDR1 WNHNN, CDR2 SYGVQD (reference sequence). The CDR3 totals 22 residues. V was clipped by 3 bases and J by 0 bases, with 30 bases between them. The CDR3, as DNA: TGCGCCAGCAGTGACGTGGCTCTATTTGATGACTGCACCCCTTATAGCAATCAGCCCCAGCATTTT. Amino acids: CASSDVALFDDCTPYSNQPQHF.